This record concerns one T cell receptor (beta chain) sequence. This clone's antigen is unknown. The input lacks base qualities; no much larger clone sits a single base away. The same CDR3 is also encoded by other DNA sequences in this sample. The data were taken from a study of blood T cell repertoires in COVID-19 (dated by TCRdb to the early 2020s). With regard to the full study: Samples covering the acute and convalescent phases of COVID-19 were provided by collaborators in the United States, Italy and Spain. Sample metadata almost always included a de-identified subject ID, COVID-19 status, age in years and sex. Subjects who had been exposed to COVID-19, were actively infected with it, or had recovered from it provided the deeply sampled blood TCRbeta repertoires that made up the dataset. The repertoires were released in a freely available public database meant as a resource for research on the immune response to SARS-CoV-2. Samples were obtained from the ongoing ImmuneRACE study (first 160 participants) and from 1,254 subjects provided by 6 global collaborators. Where available, HLA class I and class II types were taken from metadata supplied by the sample provider and were not determined by assay-based typing. The prospective study material was composed of cDNA or gDNA derived from T cells, B-cell-depleted T cells, or PBMCs. What the study reported, not specific to this receptor: How much clinical and demographic metadata was included differed by source and by participant, and the metadata was provided uncurated.

The collaborating institutions used their own protocols to collect whole blood in K2EDTA tubes. For TCRbeta analysis, collaborator samples were shipped as frozen whole blood, as isolated PBMCs, or as DNA extracted from either sample type. The immunoSEQ Assay, a bias-controlled multiplex PCR, was used to amplify TCRbeta CDR3 regions from genomic DNA. Per the source publication's procedure: The number of nucleated cells in each sample was estimated by amplification of reference gene primers within the assay. Sequence reads were collapsed and filtered to measure the absolute abundance of every unique TCRbeta CDR3 rearrangement. For each sample, productive Simpson clonality was calculated as the square root of Simpson's diversity index across productive rearrangements. Here the immuneACCESS table is served through TCRdb, limited to in-frame sequences with V and J called. Missing clones are a known gap in these copies; in checked studies unresolved V genes cover under half, and the rest lacks a known reason. The D gene and trimming were derived from the DNA, and the V and J assignments and clone size from that table. Present in this sample are 70,000 or so clones, 87% of which were seen just once. Approximately 29% of the sample goes to the ten largest clones.

The CDR3 sequence holds 13 residues, the cysteine and phenylalanine included. Of the read, only the CDR3 DNA is kept; its 39 bases are in frame from base 1. V is reduced by 1 base and J by 4 bases, leaving a spacing of 5 bases between them. The germline V gene gives CDR1 as SGHTA and CDR2 as FQGTGA. Sequenced material: peripheral blood. This TCR derives from a woman aged 80 or over with active or convalescent COVID-19. The V and J segments used are TRBV7-3 and TRBJ1-5; the D segment cannot be called with confidence. The CDR3 loop reads CASSLSRNQPQHF. The DNA reads as follows: TGTGCCAGCAGCTTAAGCAGGAATCAGCCCCAGCATTTT.